Listed here are 20 T cell receptor beta chains from one sample, sequenced in a study of cytomegalovirus exposure and HLA in healthy donors. Profiled with immunoSEQ multiplex PCR; TCRdb holds only in-frame clones, not every one. The data hold 200,000 to 250,000 clones, with less than 90% observed a single time. The sequenced sample was PBMCs. All receptors come from a woman aged 18-29 years in good health and CMV-seronegative.

This sequence joins TRBV6-5 and TRBJ1-1, with TRBD1 identical over 7 bases. The CDR3 has 13 residues. V was pared by 5 bases and J by 5 bases, with 5 bases of the junction left unmatched. Germline CDR1 and CDR2: MNHEY and SVGAGI. For the CDR3, the DNA is TGTGCCAGCAGTCAGGGGGTTAAGACTGAAGCTTTCTTT. Translating gives CASSQGVKTEAFF.

This clone was seen only once. The V call is TRBV5-1, the J call TRBJ2-3, with 8 bases identical to TRBD2. J gave up 5 bases and V 0 bases, and 5 bases lay outside the gene matches. Germline CDR1 is SGHRS and CDR2 is YFSETQ. The CDR3 is made up of 15 amino acids. The CDR3 loop reads CASSLVGLAGDTQYF. The CDR3 DNA follows: TGCGCCAGCAGCTTGGTAGGCCTAGCGGGAGATACGCAGTATTTT.

The chain combines TRBV6-5 with TRBJ1-2; 7 nucleotides match TRBD1. Germline CDR1 is MNHEY and CDR2 is SVGAGI. This CDR3 spans 14 amino acids. V was clipped by 6 bases and J by 6 bases; unmatched bases: 10. CDR3 protein: CASSRAQGDHGYTF. CDR3 nucleotide sequence: TGTGCCAGCAGCCGAGCGCAGGGGGACCATGGCTACACCTTC.

This sequence joins TRBV4-1 and TRBJ2-3, with 13 bases identical to TRBD2. Unmatched junction bases numbered 8, after V lost 1 base and J lost 7 bases. Germline V gene lookup returns CDR1 MGHRA and CDR2 YSYEKL. This CDR3 is 17 amino acids long. For the CDR3, the DNA is TGCGCCAGCAGCCAAGGTATACTAGCGGGAGGGCTTAATACGCAGTATTTT. Translating gives CASSQGILAGGLNTQYF.

This clone was detected once. This sequence joins TRBV11-3 and TRBJ2-1; no definite D call. CDR3 length: 12 amino acids. V was shortened by 0 bases and J by 5 bases, with 2 bases between the two germline ends. The germline gives CDR1 SGHNT, CDR2 YENEEA. In DNA form, the CDR3 reads TGTGCCAGCAGCTTAGACAACAATGAGCAGTTCTTC. Translated: CASSLDNNEQFF.

V is TRBV11-2 and J is TRBJ2-1; D may be TRBD1 (5 bases). CDR1 and CDR2 from the germline V gene are SGHAT and FQNNGV. The CDR3 is 13 amino acids. The V end lost 0 bases, the J end lost 8 bases, and 8 bases lay between the germline ends. The CDR3 protein is CASSLEARDEQFF. The CDR3, as DNA: TGTGCCAGCAGCTTAGAGGCCAGGGATGAGCAGTTCTTC.

As to this clone: At the DNA level, this CDR3 is encoded by other sequences in the same sample as well. J is TRBJ2-5 and V is TRBV5-1; TRBD2 matches 8 bases. This CDR3 spans 14 amino acids. Germline values: CDR1 SGHRS, CDR2 YFSETQ. V was pared by 1 base and J by 2 bases, with 1 base of the junction left unmatched. CDR3 nucleotides: TGCGCCAGCAGCTTGACTAGCGGACAAGAGACCCAGTACTTC. It encodes CASSLTSGQETQYF.

The chain carries TRBV7-3 and TRBJ2-3, with no clear D. In germline, CDR1 is SGHTA, CDR2 FQGTGA. The V and J ends lost 4 bases and 4 bases respectively, with 9 bases between them. The CDR3 runs to 13 residues. CDR3 in DNA: TGTGCCAGCAGCTCCTACCCCGCAGATACGCAGTATTTT. Its protein is CASSSYPADTQYF.

V is TRBV6-6 and J is TRBJ1-5; D is unclear. Trimming took 8 bases from V and 2 from J, leaving 10 bases between them. The CDR3 runs 13 residues. CDR1 MNHNY and CDR2 SVGAGI come from the germline V gene (reference sequence). CDR3 nucleotides: TGTGCCAGCCGACCCTATGGCAATCAGCCCCAGCATTTT. This encodes CASRPYGNQPQHF.

J is TRBJ2-1 and V is TRBV5-4; D not resolved. The CDR3 length is 15 residues. Germline V gene data show CDR1 as SGHNT and CDR2 as YYREEE (reference sequence). V lost 0 bases, J lost 2 bases, and 9 bases lay in between. CDR3 sequence (DNA): TGTGCCAGCAGCTTGGAGGAGAGACCCTACAATGAGCAGTTCTTC. It specifies CASSLEERPYNEQFF.

The chain employs TRBV28 and TRBJ2-7, with 10 bases aligning to TRBD1. Germline CDR1 and CDR2: MDHEN and SYDVKM. The CDR3 loop spans 15 amino acids. V lost 6 bases, J lost 7 bases, and 12 bases stayed unmatched. CDR3 DNA sequence: TGTGCCAGCAGCCCCTCCGGGACAGGGGTCAGGGAGCAGTACTTC. It codes for CASSPSGTGVREQYF.

This chain links TRBV27 with TRBJ1-5, with D possibly matching TRBD1 (5 bases). The CDR3 runs 18 residues. Germline CDR1 reads MNHEY; CDR2 reads SMNVEV (reference sequence). Between the trimmed V and J ends, which lost 1 base and 2 bases, there was a span of 18 bases. The CDR3 sequence is CASSLLGRNFGGNQPQHF. DNA for the CDR3: TGTGCCAGCAGTTTATTGGGACGGAACTTTGGGGGCAATCAGCCCCAGCATTTT.

The V call is TRBV7-2, the J call TRBJ2-7; 11 nucleotides match TRBD2. V lost 2 bases and J lost 4; bases outside the gene matches: 4. Germline assignment: CDR1 SGHTA and CDR2 FQGNSA. This CDR3 is built from 15 residues. Here the CDR3 reads CASSLLAGGPYEQYF. As DNA, the CDR3 is TGTGCCAGCAGCTTATTAGCGGGAGGGCCGTACGAGCAGTACTTC.

The chain carries TRBV30 and TRBJ1-1; D remains unclear. The CDR3 covers 17 residues. The ends were cut back, 2 bases at V and 1 base at J, with 20 bases in the middle. The V gene's germline CDR1 is GTSNPN and CDR2 SVGIG (reference sequence). The DNA for the CDR3 is TGTGCCTGGAGTATAACATTAGCGAGCAGCCAGAACACTGAAGCTTTCTTT. It yields the protein CAWSITLASSQNTEAFF.

This chain uses TRBV2 with TRBJ2-5; no clear D. From germline, CDR1 is SNHLY and CDR2 FYNNEI. The V gene lost 2 bases and the J gene lost 2 bases, with 12 bases spanning the gap. This CDR3 is built from 15 residues. The CDR3 sequence is CASSEPLRLQETQYF. The CDR3 region has the DNA TGTGCCAGCAGTGAACCCTTAAGGTTACAAGAGACCCAGTACTTC. Drawing the rest from reference TRBV2 and TRBJ2-5, the complete variable domain is EPEVTQTPSHQVTQMGQEVILRCVPISNHLYFYWYRQILGQKVEFLVSFYNNEISEKSEIFDDQFSVERPDGSNFTLKIRSTKLEDSAMYFCASSEPLRLQETQYFGPGTRLLVL.

The chain couples TRBV4-1 to TRBJ2-1; tentative D call: TRBD2 (6 bases). The CDR3 contains 16 residues. Trimming removed 0 bases from V and 4 bases from J, with 13 bases in between. Germline V gene sequence: CDR1 MGHRA, CDR2 YSYEKL. The CDR3 is CASSQEGRGVYNEQFF. The CDR3 nucleotides read TGCGCCAGCAGCCAAGAAGGGCGGGGAGTTTACAATGAGCAGTTCTTC.

The chain carries TRBV5-1 and TRBJ1-2; D uncertain. The CDR3 totals 13 residues. The germline V gene encodes CDR1 SGHRS and CDR2 YFSETQ. The germline V and J ends were trimmed by 0 bases and 4 bases, with 7 bases remaining between them. CDR3 DNA: TGCGCCAGCAGCTTGGCCCCTATCTATGGCTACACCTTC. Protein product: CASSLAPIYGYTF.

The rearrangement uses TRBV15 and TRBJ2-1, with a possible D match to TRBD1 (5 bases). The CDR3 loop spans 15 amino acids. Germline values: CDR1 LNHNV, CDR2 YYDKDF (reference sequence). V gave up 1 base and J gave up 0 bases, with 7 bases separating them. The CDR3 region has the DNA TGTGCCACCAGCAGAGGTGACAGCTCCTACAATGAGCAGTTCTTC. Protein product: CATSRGDSSYNEQFF.

V and J are TRBV28 and TRBJ1-1; possible D gene TRBD1, 5 bases. CDR1 and CDR2 (germline): MDHEN, SYDVKM. Trimming removed 5 bases at V and 2 bases at J, with 15 bases between. CDR3 size: 15 residues. The CDR3 nucleotides read TGTGCCAGCAGTCCCGGGGGGTCCCGTAACACTGAAGCTTTCTTT. This codes for CASSPGGSRNTEAFF.

The chain is built from TRBV30 and TRBJ2-7, with D tentatively TRBD1 (6 bases). Germline-derived CDR1 and CDR2 are GTSNPN and SVGIG (reference sequence). This CDR3 is 14 amino acids long. Trimming left V 0 bases short and J 5 bases short, with 14 bases between. The CDR3, as DNA: TGTGCCTGGAGTGTACTGCACAGGGTGGACGAGCAGTACTTC. Amino acids: CAWSVLHRVDEQYF.